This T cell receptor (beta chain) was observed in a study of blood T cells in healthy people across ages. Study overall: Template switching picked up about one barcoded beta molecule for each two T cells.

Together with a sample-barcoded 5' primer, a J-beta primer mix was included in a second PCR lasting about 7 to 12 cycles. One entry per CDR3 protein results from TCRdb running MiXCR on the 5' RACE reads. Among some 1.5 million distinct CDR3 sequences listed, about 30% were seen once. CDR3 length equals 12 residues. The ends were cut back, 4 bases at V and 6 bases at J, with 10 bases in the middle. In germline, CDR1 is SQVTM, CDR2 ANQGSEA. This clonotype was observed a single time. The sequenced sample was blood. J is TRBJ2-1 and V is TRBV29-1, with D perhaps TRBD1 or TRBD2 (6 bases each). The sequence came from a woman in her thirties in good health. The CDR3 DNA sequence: TGCAGCGTTGGTTGGGGGGCCAATGAGCAGTTCTTC. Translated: CSVGWGANEQFF.